The rows below give T cell receptor beta chains drawn from one sample of a study of spatial heterogeneity in lung cancer. TCRdb ran MiXCR on the 5' RACE reads and lists one entry per CDR3 protein. The sample carries about 5,000 distinct CDR3 sequences, around 19% recorded once. The sequenced sample was normal lung tissue next to the tumor, obtained at surgery. Receptor source: a male donor with early-stage non-small cell lung cancer. Both conserved end residues are part of each CDR3. Each record gives: clone size, J gene, V gene, CDR3 length, D gene, CDR3 protein, CDR3 DNA. D genes are given only for firm matches. Clone size is not always given. Where it is, it says once, few, many or a class for expanded clones.

abundance: medium-sized; j_gene: TRBJ2-3; v_gene: TRBV6-4; len: 15; d_gene: TRBD2; CDR3aa: CASSELAGSTDTQYF; CDR3nt: TGTGCCAGCAGTGAATTAGCGGGGAGCACAGATACGCAGTATTTT
abundance: few; j_gene: TRBJ2-7; v_gene: TRBV9; len: 17; d_gene: NA; CDR3aa: CASSPTRGGGYSYEQYF; CDR3nt: TGTGCCAGCAGCCCTACCCGGGGTGGCGGGTACTCCTACGAGCAGTACTTC
abundance: medium-sized; j_gene: TRBJ2-3; v_gene: TRBV20-1; len: 13; d_gene: NA; CDR3aa: CSAARGDTDTQYF; CDR3nt: TGCAGTGCTGCCAGGGGTGACACAGATACGCAGTATTTT
abundance: medium-sized; j_gene: TRBJ1-5; v_gene: TRBV7-2; len: 15; d_gene: NA; CDR3aa: CASSLRTDSNQPQHF; CDR3nt: TGTGCCAGCAGCTTGAGGACAGATAGCAATCAGCCCCAGCATTTT
abundance: medium-sized; j_gene: TRBJ1-1; v_gene: TRBV6-6; len: 12; d_gene: NA; CDR3aa: CASSPGGTEAFF; CDR3nt: TGTGCCAGCAGCCCGGGGGGCACTGAAGCTTTCTTT
abundance: NA; j_gene: TRBJ2-7; v_gene: TRBV20-1; len: 15; d_gene: TRBD2; CDR3aa: CSADPIAGGGYEQYF; CDR3nt: TGCAGTGCTGACCCTATAGCGGGAGGGGGCTACGAGCAGTACTTC
abundance: many; j_gene: TRBJ1-1; v_gene: TRBV29-1; len: 12; d_gene: NA; CDR3aa: CSVESGNTEAFF; CDR3nt: TGCAGCGTTGAATCTGGGAACACTGAAGCTTTCTTT
abundance: medium-sized; j_gene: TRBJ1-1; v_gene: TRBV7-6; len: 13; d_gene: NA; CDR3aa: CASSSGGSAEAFF; CDR3nt: TGTGCCAGCAGCTCCGGGGGCTCCGCTGAAGCTTTCTTT
abundance: NA; j_gene: TRBJ2-7; v_gene: TRBV5-1; len: 15; d_gene: NA; CDR3aa: CASSLLGLTSYEQYF; CDR3nt: TGCGCCAGCAGCTTGCTAGGGTTGACATCCTACGAGCAGTACTTC
abundance: NA; j_gene: TRBJ2-1; v_gene: TRBV11-2; len: 14; d_gene: TRBD2; CDR3aa: CASGTSGGINEQFF; CDR3nt: TGTGCCAGCGGGACTAGCGGGGGTATTAATGAGCAGTTCTTC
abundance: NA; j_gene: TRBJ2-3; v_gene: TRBV7-2; len: 12; d_gene: NA; CDR3aa: CASSLDHTSQYF; CDR3nt: TGTGCCAGCAGCTTAGACCATACGTCGCAGTATTTT
abundance: many; j_gene: TRBJ2-2; v_gene: TRBV5-4; len: 15; d_gene: TRBD1; CDR3aa: CASSLDRGETGELFF; CDR3nt: TGTGCCAGCAGCTTGGACAGGGGAGAAACCGGGGAGCTGTTTTTT
abundance: medium-sized; j_gene: TRBJ2-2; v_gene: TRBV25-1; len: 15; d_gene: TRBD2; CDR3aa: CASSDSGRAVGELFF; CDR3nt: TGTGCCAGCAGTGATAGCGGGAGGGCCGTCGGGGAGCTGTTTTTT
abundance: medium-sized; j_gene: TRBJ2-2; v_gene: TRBV11-3; len: 12; d_gene: NA; CDR3aa: CASRGDTGELFF; CDR3nt: TGTGCCAGCAGAGGGGACACCGGGGAGCTGTTTTTT
abundance: medium-sized; j_gene: TRBJ1-5; v_gene: TRBV28; len: 15; d_gene: NA; CDR3aa: CASSLSIGGNQPQHF; CDR3nt: TGTGCCAGCAGTTTAAGTATAGGCGGGAATCAGCCCCAGCATTTT
abundance: medium-sized; j_gene: TRBJ1-5; v_gene: TRBV20-1; len: 14; d_gene: TRBD1; CDR3aa: CSATGQGINQPQHF; CDR3nt: TGCAGTGCCACCGGACAGGGGATCAATCAGCCCCAGCATTTT
abundance: medium-sized; j_gene: TRBJ2-3; v_gene: TRBV7-2; len: 15; d_gene: NA; CDR3aa: CASSLAVGSPDTQYF; CDR3nt: TGTGCCAGCAGCTTAGCGGTTGGGTCCCCAGATACGCAGTATTTT
abundance: NA; j_gene: TRBJ2-7; v_gene: TRBV12-3/TRBV12-4; len: 16; d_gene: NA; CDR3aa: CASSLTGEIITYEQYF; CDR3nt: TGTGCCAGCAGTTTAACGGGGGAAATTATTACCTACGAGCAGTACTTC
abundance: NA; j_gene: TRBJ2-1; v_gene: TRBV5-1; len: 11; d_gene: NA; CDR3aa: CASSLGPEQFF; CDR3nt: TGCGCCAGCAGCTTAGGCCCTGAGCAGTTCTTC
abundance: NA; j_gene: TRBJ2-3; v_gene: TRBV20-1; len: 13; d_gene: NA; CDR3aa: CSARVEYTDTQYF; CDR3nt: TGCAGTGCTAGAGTAGAGTACACAGATACGCAGTATTTT
abundance: large; j_gene: TRBJ2-2; v_gene: TRBV28; len: 16; d_gene: NA; CDR3aa: CASSSTSSDDTGELFF; CDR3nt: TGTGCCAGCAGTTCTACTTCTAGCGACGACACCGGGGAGCTGTTTTTT
abundance: medium-sized; j_gene: TRBJ2-5; v_gene: TRBV28; len: 14; d_gene: TRBD2; CDR3aa: CASSIAGSEGTQYF; CDR3nt: TGTGCCAGCAGTATAGCGGGCAGCGAGGGGACCCAGTACTTC
abundance: medium-sized; j_gene: TRBJ2-2; v_gene: TRBV28; len: 13; d_gene: NA; CDR3aa: CAAGGQIYGELFF; CDR3nt: TGTGCCGCCGGGGGACAGATATACGGGGAGCTGTTTTTT
abundance: medium-sized; j_gene: TRBJ2-5; v_gene: TRBV28; len: 14; d_gene: TRBD1; CDR3aa: CASSSGGREETQYF; CDR3nt: TGTGCCAGCAGTTCAGGGGGAAGGGAAGAGACCCAGTACTTC
abundance: few; j_gene: TRBJ2-7; v_gene: TRBV13; len: 16; d_gene: TRBD2; CDR3aa: CASSLTASGISYEQYF; CDR3nt: TGTGCCAGCAGCTTAACGGCTAGCGGGATATCCTACGAGCAGTACTTC
abundance: many; j_gene: TRBJ2-7; v_gene: TRBV7-8; len: 16; d_gene: TRBD2; CDR3aa: CASSRGGGAGGYEQYF; CDR3nt: TGTGCCAGCAGCAGAGGAGGAGGTGCGGGAGGCTACGAGCAGTACTTC
abundance: medium-sized; j_gene: TRBJ1-4; v_gene: TRBV7-2; len: 15; d_gene: TRBD1; CDR3aa: CASSSTGAEREKLFF; CDR3nt: TGTGCCAGCAGCTCTACAGGGGCAGAGCGTGAAAAACTGTTTTTT
abundance: medium-sized; j_gene: TRBJ2-3; v_gene: TRBV2; len: 16; d_gene: TRBD2; CDR3aa: CASKGGRPLERDTQYF; CDR3nt: TGTGCCAGCAAGGGCGGGAGGCCCCTAGAGAGAGATACGCAGTATTTT
abundance: medium-sized; j_gene: TRBJ1-3; v_gene: TRBV4-2; len: 15; d_gene: TRBD1; CDR3aa: CASSRDRRWGNTIYF; CDR3nt: TGTGCCAGCAGCCGGGACAGACGATGGGGAAACACCATATATTTT
abundance: NA; j_gene: TRBJ2-7; v_gene: TRBV20-1; len: 13; d_gene: NA; CDR3aa: CSAGTTSSYEQYF; CDR3nt: TGCAGTGCCGGCACGACAAGCTCCTACGAGCAGTACTTC
abundance: large; j_gene: TRBJ2-1; v_gene: TRBV19; len: 15; d_gene: NA; CDR3aa: CASRGDTSSYNEQFF; CDR3nt: TGTGCCAGCCGAGGTGACACGAGCTCCTACAATGAGCAGTTCTTC